This T cell receptor beta chain comes out of a study of T cells in Graves' hyperthyroidism and ophthalmopathy (dated by TCRdb to the late 2010s). Some background on the complete study: Peripheral blood samples were taken at initial diagnosis, before any treatment was given. To identify distinguishing TCR V-J signatures, a discovery cohort of some 99 patients was used, comprising 43 with Graves' ophthalmopathy and around 60 with stable Graves' hyperthyroidism. Whether ophthalmopathy could be predicted prospectively was tested in an independent validation cohort made up of roughly 20 hyperthyroidism patients plus 17 patients who later progressed to ophthalmopathy. The roughly 99 discovery patients were divided at random into training and test sets in a 7:3 ratio. Thyroid tissue and blood T-cell repertoires from six Graves' hyperthyroidism patients were also compared in the study. After blood sampling, hyperthyroidism patients were treated with methimazole at a starting dose of 30 mg daily, and ophthalmopathy patients were treated with high-dose intravenous methylprednisolone. The paper describes TCR Vbeta CDR3 sequencing of some 130 peripheral blood samples, made up of 43 ophthalmopathy patients, around 78 hyperthyroidism patients and roughly 17 progressor patients.

This clonotype was seen only once. Which antigen it targets is not known. No quality values exist for individual bases; no much larger clone is one base distant. A lone read gives weak evidence. What the research found in general, with its limitations: Ophthalmopathy was separated from stable hyperthyroidism by a 13 V-J signature model, with around 90% sensitivity and about 81% specificity obtained in cross-validation and 80%/75% obtained in testing. Most expanded thyroid clonotypes (frequency above 0.001) were also detected in blood, suggesting blood repertoires may reflect thyroid immune responses. No statistical method was used to set the sample size in advance, and investigators knew the group allocation. In validation, the model predicted progression to ophthalmopathy with roughly 66% sensitivity and approximately 72% specificity, a median of 6.5 months before onset.

The TCR beta CDR3 regions were amplified from the RNA transcripts. For the first round of RT-PCR on the TCR CDR3, the HTBI primer set was used together with the Qiagen OneStep RT-PCR kit. The libraries were constructed in a second round of multiplex PCR and then size-selected and purified. Sequencing of the libraries was done on an Illumina HiSeq2000 using paired-end 100 bp reads. In the authors' own workflow: SOAPnuke was used to process the raw data, throwing out any read that contained adapters or uncalled bases, had a mean Phred below 15, or lacked an exact constant-primer or identifier match. COPE v1.2.5 was used to merge the high-quality paired reads, and each unique nucleotide sequence was defined as a clonotype. MiTCR v1.1 was used to align the clonotypes against IMGT TRBV, TRBD and TRBJ reference segments. Only V-J combinations with frequency above 0.0001, covering 99% to 99.2% of repertoires, were analysed. A TCS score was defined as the ratio between F50 (clonal expansion) and ExV (chaos), using BLOSUM62-based TCRdist between CDR3 peptides within each V-J. Welch's t-statistics and random forest reduced approximately 520 V-J features to fewer than 15, which were used in a naive Bayes classifier (R e1071). Through fastp at Q25 and MiXCR, TCRdb rebuilt clones from the public reads, retaining in-frame beta chains. Duplicate CDR3 protein sequences are folded into a single record with the most common DNA and genes. TCRdb, not the original authors, processed these V and J calls. The sample has about 290,000 distinct CDR3 sequences on record, more than 10% of them singletons. 6.5% to 10% of the sample goes to the ten largest clones.

Hyperthyroidism patients were aged 18 to 65 years and newly diagnosed, with disease duration of less than 2 months. Exclusion was applied to patients with uncontrolled infections, other autoimmune diseases, pregnancy or lactation. Diagnoses were established on the basis of clinical symptoms, serum thyroxine and TRAb, thyroid ultrasound, and orbital computed tomography. Blood from progressor patients was collected at the time of first diagnosis with hyperthyroidism, before any ophthalmopathy symptoms had appeared. PBMCs were separated from under 12 ml of fresh peripheral blood using Ficoll-Paque density gradient centrifugation. Progressor patients were initially diagnosed with Graves' hyperthyroidism and developed ophthalmopathy during follow-up. Total RNA was extracted with Trizol reagent, and quality was checked on an Agilent 2100 Bioanalyzer. The sequence was collected from a young woman with Graves' hyperthyroidism that later progressed to Graves' ophthalmopathy. Specimen: blood.

The DNA sequence follows: TGTGCCAGCGCTGAGCGGGCAAGCTCCTACAATGAGCAGTTCTTC. This encodes CASAERASSYNEQFF. The sequence links TRBV6-4 to TRBJ2-1; the D gene is perhaps TRBD2, from 6 matching bases. The germline V gene supplies CDR1 MRHNA and CDR2 SNTAGT. V is clipped by 8 bases and J by 0 bases, and the sequence between their germline boundaries is 14 bases long. The CDR3 runs 15 residues from the cysteine to the phenylalanine. The retained sequence is limited to the CDR3, 45 bases, with the frame set at the first base.